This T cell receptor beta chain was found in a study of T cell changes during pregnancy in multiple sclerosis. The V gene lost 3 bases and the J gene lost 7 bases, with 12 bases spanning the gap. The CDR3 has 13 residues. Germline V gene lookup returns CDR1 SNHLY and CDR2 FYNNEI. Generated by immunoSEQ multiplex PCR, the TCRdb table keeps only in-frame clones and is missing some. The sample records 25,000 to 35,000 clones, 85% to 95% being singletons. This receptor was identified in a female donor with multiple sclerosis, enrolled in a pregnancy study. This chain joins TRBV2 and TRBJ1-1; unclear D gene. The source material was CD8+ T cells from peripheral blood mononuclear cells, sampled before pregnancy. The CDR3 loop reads CASSDSGLNEAFF. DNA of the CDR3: TGTGCCAGCAGTGACAGCGGCTTGAATGAAGCTTTCTTT.